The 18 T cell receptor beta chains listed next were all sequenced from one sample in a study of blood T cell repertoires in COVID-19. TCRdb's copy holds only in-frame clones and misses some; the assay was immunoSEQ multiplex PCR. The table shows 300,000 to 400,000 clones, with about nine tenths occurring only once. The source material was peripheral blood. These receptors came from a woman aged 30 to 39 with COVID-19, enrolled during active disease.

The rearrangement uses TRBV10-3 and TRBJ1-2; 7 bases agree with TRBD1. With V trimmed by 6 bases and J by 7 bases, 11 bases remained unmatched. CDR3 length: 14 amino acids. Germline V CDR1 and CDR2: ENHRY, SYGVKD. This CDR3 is CAISTRQGLSGYTF. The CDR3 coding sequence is TGTGCCATCAGCACCAGACAGGGTTTATCTGGCTACACCTTC.

CDR3 residues: CASQRGDNTGELFF. Here the CDR3 DNA reads TGTGCCAGCCAAAGAGGAGATAACACCGGGGAGCTGTTTTTT. V is TRBV7-9 and J is TRBJ2-2; no clear D gene. Trimming removed 8 bases from V and 2 bases from J, with 12 bases in between. From germline, CDR1 is SEHNR and CDR2 FQNEAQ (reference sequence). The CDR3 is 14 amino acids.

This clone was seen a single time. The CDR3 DNA sequence: TGTGCCAGCAGCCAGCCCGGACAGCGCTATGGCTACACCTTC. It yields the protein CASSQPGQRYGYTF. The chain carries TRBV3-1 (or the pseudogene TRBV3-2) and TRBJ1-2, with a tentative D call TRBD1 (6 bases). V lost 3 bases, J lost 4 bases, and 12 bases lay in between. From germline, CDR1 is LGHDT and CDR2 YNNKEL (reference sequence). This CDR3 has 14 residues.

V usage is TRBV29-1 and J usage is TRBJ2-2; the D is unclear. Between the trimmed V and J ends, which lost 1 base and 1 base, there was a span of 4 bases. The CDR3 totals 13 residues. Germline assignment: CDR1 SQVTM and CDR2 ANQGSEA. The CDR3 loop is CSVEARNTGELFF. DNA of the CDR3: TGCAGCGTTGAAGCGAGGAACACCGGGGAGCTGTTTTTT.

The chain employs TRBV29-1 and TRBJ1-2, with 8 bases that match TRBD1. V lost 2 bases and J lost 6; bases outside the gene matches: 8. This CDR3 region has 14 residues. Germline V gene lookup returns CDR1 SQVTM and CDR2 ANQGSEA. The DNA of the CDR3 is TGCAGCGTTGAATCCTACCGGGACAGGAATGGCTACACCTTC. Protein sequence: CSVESYRDRNGYTF.

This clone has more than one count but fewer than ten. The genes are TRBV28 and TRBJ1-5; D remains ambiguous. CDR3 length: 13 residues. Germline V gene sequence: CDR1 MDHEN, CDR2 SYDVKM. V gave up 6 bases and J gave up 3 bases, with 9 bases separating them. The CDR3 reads CASRQNINQPQHF. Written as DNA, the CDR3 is TGTGCCAGCAGGCAGAATATCAATCAGCCCCAGCATTTT.

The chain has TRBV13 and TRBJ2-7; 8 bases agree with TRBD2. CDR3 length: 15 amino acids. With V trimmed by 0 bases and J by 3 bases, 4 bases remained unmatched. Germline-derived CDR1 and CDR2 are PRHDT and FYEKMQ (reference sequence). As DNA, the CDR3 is TGTGCCAGCAGCTTAGGGGGGACTAGTGACTACGAGCAGTACTTC. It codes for CASSLGGTSDYEQYF.

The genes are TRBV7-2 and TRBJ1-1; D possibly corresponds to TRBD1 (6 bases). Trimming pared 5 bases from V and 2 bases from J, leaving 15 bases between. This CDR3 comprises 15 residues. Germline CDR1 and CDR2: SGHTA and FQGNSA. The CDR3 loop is CASSPRGQKNTEAFF. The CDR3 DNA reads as TGTGCCAGCAGCCCAAGAGGACAGAAAAACACTGAAGCTTTCTTT.

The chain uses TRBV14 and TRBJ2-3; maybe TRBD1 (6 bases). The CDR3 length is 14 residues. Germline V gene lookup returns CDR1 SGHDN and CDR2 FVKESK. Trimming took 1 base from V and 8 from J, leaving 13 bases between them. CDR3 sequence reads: CASSQGQAYGTQYF. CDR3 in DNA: TGTGCCAGCAGCCAAGGACAGGCGTATGGTACGCAGTATTTT.

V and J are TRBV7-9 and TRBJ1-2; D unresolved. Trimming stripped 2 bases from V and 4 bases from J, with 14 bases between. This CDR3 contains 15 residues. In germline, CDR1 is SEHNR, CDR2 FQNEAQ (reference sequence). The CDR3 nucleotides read TGTGCCAGCAGCTTATTCACGGGAGCGAGCTATGGCTACACCTTC. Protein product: CASSLFTGASYGYTF.

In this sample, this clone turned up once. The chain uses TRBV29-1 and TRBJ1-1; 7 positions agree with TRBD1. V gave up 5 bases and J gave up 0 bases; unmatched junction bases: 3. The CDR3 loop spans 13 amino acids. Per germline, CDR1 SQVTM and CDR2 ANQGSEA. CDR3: CSVSTGMNTEAFF. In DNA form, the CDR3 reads TGCAGCGTTTCGACAGGGATGAACACTGAAGCTTTCTTT.

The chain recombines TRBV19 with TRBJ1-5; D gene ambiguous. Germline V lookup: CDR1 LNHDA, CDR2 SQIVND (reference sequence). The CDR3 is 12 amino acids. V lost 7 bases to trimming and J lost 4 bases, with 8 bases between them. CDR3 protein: CASNWENQPQHF. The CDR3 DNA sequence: TGTGCCAGTAACTGGGAGAATCAGCCCCAGCATTTT.

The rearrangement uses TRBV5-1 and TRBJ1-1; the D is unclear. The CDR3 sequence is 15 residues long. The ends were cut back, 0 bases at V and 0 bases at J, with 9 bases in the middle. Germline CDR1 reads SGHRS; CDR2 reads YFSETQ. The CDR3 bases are TGCGCCAGCAGCTTGGAGGCAGGCCTGAACACTGAAGCTTTCTTT. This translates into CASSLEAGLNTEAFF. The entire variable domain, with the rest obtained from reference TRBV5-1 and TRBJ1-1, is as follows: KAGVTQTPRYLIKTRGQQVTLSCSPISGHRSVSWYQQTPGQGLQFLFEYFSETQRNKGNFPGRFSGRQFSNSRSEMNVSTLELGDSALYLCASSLEAGLNTEAFFGQGTRLTVV.

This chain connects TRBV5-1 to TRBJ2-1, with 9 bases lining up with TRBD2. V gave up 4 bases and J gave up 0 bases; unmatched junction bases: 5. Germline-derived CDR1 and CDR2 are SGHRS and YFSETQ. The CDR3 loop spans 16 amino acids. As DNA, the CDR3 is TGCGCCAGCAGCCTACAGGGACTAGCCTCCTACAATGAGCAGTTCTTC. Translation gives CASSLQGLASYNEQFF.

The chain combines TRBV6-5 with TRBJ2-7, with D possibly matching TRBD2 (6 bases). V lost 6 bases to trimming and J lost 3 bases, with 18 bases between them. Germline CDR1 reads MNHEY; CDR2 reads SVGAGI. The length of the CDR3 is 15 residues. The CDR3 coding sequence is TGTGCCAGCAGCCGGGACTTCGATCCGAACTACGAGCAGTACTTC. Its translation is CASSRDFDPNYEQYF.

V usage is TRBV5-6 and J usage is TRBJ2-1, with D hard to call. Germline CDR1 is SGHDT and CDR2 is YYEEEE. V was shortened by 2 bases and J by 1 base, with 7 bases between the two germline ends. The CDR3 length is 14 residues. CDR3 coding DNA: TGTGCCAGCAGCTTACTTAGTTCCTACAATGAGCAGTTCTTC. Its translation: CASSLLSSYNEQFF.

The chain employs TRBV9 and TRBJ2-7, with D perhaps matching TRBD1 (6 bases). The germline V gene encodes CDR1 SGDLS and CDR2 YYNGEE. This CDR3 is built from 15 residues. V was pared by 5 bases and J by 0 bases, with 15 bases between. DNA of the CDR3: TGTGCCAGCAGTCCGACAGGCCGAAGCTCCTACGAGCAGTACTTC. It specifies CASSPTGRSSYEQYF. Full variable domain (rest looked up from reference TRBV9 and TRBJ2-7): DSGVTQTPKHLITATGQRVTLRCSPRSGDLSVYWYQQSLDQGLQFLIQYYNGEERAKGNILERFSAQQFPDLHSELNLSSLELGDSALYFCASSPTGRSSYEQYFGPGTRLTVT.

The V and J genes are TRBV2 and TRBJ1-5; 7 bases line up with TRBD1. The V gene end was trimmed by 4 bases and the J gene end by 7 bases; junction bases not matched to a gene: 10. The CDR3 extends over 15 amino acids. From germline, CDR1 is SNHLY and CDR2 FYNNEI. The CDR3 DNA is TGTGCCAGCAGTGGGACAGGAACCCCAGTCCAGCCCCAGCATTTT. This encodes CASSGTGTPVQPQHF.